Below, 10 T cell receptor beta chains from the same sample are listed, as sequenced in a study of T cells in Graves' hyperthyroidism and ophthalmopathy. It was RNA transcripts that yielded the amplified TCR beta CDR3 regions. The primer set for the first-round RT-PCR of the TCR CDR3 was HTBI. TCRdb redid the calling of the multiplex PCR reads with MiXCR, one entry per CDR3 protein. This table has around 490,000 distinct CDR3 sequences, 15% to 20% appearing once. The sample consisted of blood. The receptors here all came from a middle-aged man with Graves' ophthalmopathy.

This clonotype was picked up a small number of times. The rearrangement uses TRBV5-6 and TRBJ2-7; 9 bases agree with TRBD1. Trimming at V came to 5 bases and at J to 1 base, leaving 7 bases not matched to a gene. Per germline, CDR1 SGHDT and CDR2 YYEEEE. The CDR3 is made up of 15 amino acids. CDR3 in amino acids: CASSKRDRASYEQYF. CDR3 DNA: TGTGCCAGCAGTAAGCGGGACAGGGCTTCCTACGAGCAGTACTTC.

The V call is TRBV28, the J call TRBJ1-1; D may be TRBD1 (5 bases). V lost 5 bases and J lost 2, with 18 bases in between. Per germline, CDR1 MDHEN and CDR2 SYDVKM. This CDR3 has 16 residues. In DNA, the CDR3 is TGTGCCAGCAGTCTAACACCCGGGCAGGGTAACACTGAAGCTTTCTTT. Its translation is CASSLTPGQGNTEAFF.

This clonotype has ten or more counts. The chain joins TRBV7-2 to TRBJ2-7; 7 bases map to TRBD1. Per the germline V gene, CDR1 is SGHTA and CDR2 is FQGNSA. There are 14 residues in the CDR3. V dropped 6 bases and J dropped 3; count of bases not matched to a gene: 8. CDR3 bases: TGTGCCAGCAGTCCGAGGGACAGAAACTACGAGCAGTACTTC. Its protein product is CASSPRDRNYEQYF.

J is TRBJ2-3 and V is TRBV7-6, with a weak D call TRBD1 (5 bases). Germline CDR1 reads SGHVS; CDR2 reads FNYEAQ. The CDR3 is 15 residues long. The V and J ends lost 4 bases and 0 bases respectively, with 11 bases between them. Here the CDR3 DNA reads TGTGCCAGCAGCTCGACAGACCTTAGCACAGATACGCAGTATTTT. It encodes CASSSTDLSTDTQYF.

The V gene is TRBV7-9, the J gene TRBJ2-3; possible D gene TRBD1, 6 bases. The CDR3 covers 14 residues. Germline loops: CDR1 SEHNR, CDR2 FQNEAQ (reference sequence). Trimming pared 5 bases from V and 2 bases from J, leaving 11 bases between. The CDR3 DNA reads TGTGCCAGCAGCCAAGGACAGTACACAGATACGCAGTATTTT. It codes for CASSQGQYTDTQYF. Drawing the rest from reference TRBV7-9 and TRBJ2-3, the complete variable domain is DTGVSQNPRHKITKRGQNVTFRCDPISEHNRLYWYRQTLGQGPEFLTYFQNEAQLEKSRLLSDRFSAERPKGSFSTLEIQRTEQGDSAMYLCASSQGQYTDTQYFGPGTRLTVL.

The gene calls are TRBV5-1 and TRBJ2-5; D could derive from TRBD1 or TRBD2 (5 bases each). This CDR3 has 16 residues. V lost 5 bases, J lost 1 base, and 18 bases lay in between. Germline assignment: CDR1 SGHRS and CDR2 YFSETQ. The CDR3 loop is CASSLGGGRSQETQYF. The CDR3 nucleotides are TGCGCCAGCAGTCTTGGGGGTGGCAGGAGCCAAGAGACCCAGTACTTC.

The sample holds a few counts of this clonotype. The CDR3 DNA follows: TGTGCCAGCAACCCGACAGGGGATATCTCCTACAATGAGCAGTTCTTC. This codes for CASNPTGDISYNEQFF. This chain uses TRBV18 with TRBJ2-1; TRBD1 matches at 8 bases. Trimming cost V 8 bases and J 0 bases; bases outside gene matches: 9. The CDR3 runs to 16 residues. CDR1 KGHSH and CDR2 LQKENI come from the germline V gene. Supplemented by reference TRBV18 and TRBJ2-1, the full variable domain reads NAGVMQNPRHLVRRRGQEARLRCSPMKGHSHVYWYRQLPEEGLKFMVYLQKENIIDESGMPKERFSAEFPKEGPSILRIQQVVRGDSAAYFCASNPTGDISYNEQFFGPGTRLTVL.

This sequence joins TRBV7-9 and TRBJ1-1; D remains ambiguous. The CDR3 is 14 residues long. V was clipped by 5 bases and J by 5 bases, with 15 bases between them. The germline CDR1 and CDR2 sequences are SEHNR and FQNEAQ (reference sequence). The CDR3 nucleotides read TGTGCCAGCAGCCCATCTGGGTCTGTGACTGAAGCTTTCTTT. This gives the protein CASSPSGSVTEAFF.

The chain joins TRBV29-1 to TRBJ2-2; TRBD2 matches at 7 bases. The length of the CDR3 is 14 residues. Germline V gene data show CDR1 as SQVTM and CDR2 as ANQGSEA. The V segment lost 8 bases and the J segment 0 bases; nucleotides outside the gene matches: 6. As DNA, the CDR3 is TGCAGCCATGCTGGGGGGGCGAACACCGGGGAGCTGTTTTTT. Its translation is CSHAGGANTGELFF.

This clonotype was observed a handful of times. The V gene is TRBV2, the J gene TRBJ2-1; D gene uncertain. Germline loops: CDR1 SNHLY, CDR2 FYNNEI. The CDR3 extends over 12 amino acids. V lost 8 bases, J lost 5 bases, and 10 bases lay in between. The CDR3 here is CASPKKDNEQFF. DNA for the CDR3: TGTGCCAGCCCCAAAAAGGACAATGAGCAGTTCTTC.